A single T cell receptor beta chain is shown here with its context. This sample is drawn from a study of T-cell reconstitution after alpha-beta-depleted transplantation in children. The TCRbeta library was prepared with unique molecular identifiers. TCRdb reprocessed the PCR reads with MiXCR, giving one entry per CDR3 protein. The data contain about 360,000 distinct CDR3 sequences, 13% of them singletons. This CDR3 region has 15 residues. Per germline, CDR1 LGHNA and CDR2 YNFKEQ. Trimming removed 5 bases from V and 7 bases from J; junction bases left unmatched: 10. This receptor was obtained from a human donor who donated a stem cell graft to a child with Fanconi anemia. The sequencing here drew on PBMCs, taken from the stem cell graft. The rearrangement links TRBV4-2 to TRBJ2-2; 7 nucleotides align to TRBD1. CDR3 amino acids: CASSYHRGEGGELFF. The CDR3 region has the DNA TGTGCCAGCAGCTACCACAGGGGAGAAGGCGGGGAGCTGTTTTTT.